Below, one TCR beta chain is given with its context. The specificity of this receptor is unknown. No much larger clone exists at a distance of one base, and base qualities are not known. In Seattle, one collaborating source enrolled patients while the infection was active and tracked those patients longitudinally over the course of disease. Whole blood was collected in K2EDTA tubes by collaborating institutions according to the institutions' own protocols. For TCRbeta analysis, collaborator samples were shipped as frozen whole blood, as isolated PBMCs, or as DNA extracted from either sample type. According to the germline V gene, CDR1 reads SGDLS and CDR2 reads YYNGEE. Taken from cysteine to phenylalanine, the CDR3 has 14 residues. Only the CDR3 region is kept as DNA, spanning 42 bases read in frame from base 1. V and J lose 4 bases and 4 bases, and a span of 14 bases separates them. The entry originates in a study of blood T cell repertoires in COVID-19 (dated by TCRdb to 2018 to 2020). Some background on the complete study: Collaborator samples came from the United States, Italy and Spain and covered acute and convalescent phases of COVID-19. Sample metadata almost always included a de-identified subject ID, COVID-19 status, age in years and sex. Subjects who had been exposed to COVID-19, were actively infected with it, or had recovered from it provided the deeply sampled blood TCRbeta repertoires that made up the dataset. The material from the prospective study consisted of cDNA or gDNA derived from T cells, B-cell-depleted T cells, or PBMCs. The repertoires were made available in a free public database intended to serve as a resource for research on the immune response to SARS-CoV-2. Samples were obtained from the ongoing ImmuneRACE study (first 160 participants) and from about 1,300 subjects provided by 6 global collaborators. Where available, HLA class I and class II types were taken from metadata supplied by the sample provider and were not determined by assay-based typing. On the study overall, not on this receptor specifically: How much clinical and demographic metadata was included differed by source and by participant, and the metadata was provided uncurated.

TCRbeta CDR3 regions were amplified from genomic DNA by means of the immunoSEQ Assay, a bias-controlled multiplex PCR. The source study handled its data this way. Within the assay, amplification of reference gene primers was used to estimate how many nucleated cells each sample contained. To quantify the absolute abundance of each unique TCRbeta CDR3 rearrangement, sequence reads were collapsed and filtered. For each sample, productive Simpson clonality was calculated as the square root of Simpson's diversity index across productive rearrangements. TCRdb retrieved this table from immuneACCESS and kept in-frame rearrangements only. Not all clones are present; in checked studies, unresolved V genes account for under half, and no reason is known for the remainder. For V, J and clone size, that table is used; D and trimming come from the DNA. The sample includes roughly 230,000 clones, with around 91% observed a single time. Clones ranked in the top ten supply about 2.1% of the sample.

This TCR came from a woman aged 55-69 years with COVID-19, enrolled during active disease. Sequencing used peripheral blood. The rearranged segments are TRBV9 and TRBJ2-5, with no confidently assigned D gene. The CDR3 corresponds to CASSLTLRGETQYF. The DNA is TGTGCCAGCAGCCTGACCCTGCGCGGAGAGACCCAGTACTTC.